Following are 31 T cell receptor beta chains from one sample sequenced in a study of blood T cell repertoires in COVID-19. Data came from immunoSEQ multiplex PCR; TCRdb stores just in-frame clones and leaves some out. The sample has around 95,000 clones, almost 80% seen once. Sequenced input: peripheral blood. The receptor source for this set is a man aged 70-80 years with active or convalescent COVID-19.

The chain combines TRBV29-1 with TRBJ1-2; maybe TRBD1 (5 bases). This CDR3 contains 15 residues. V was pared by 7 bases and J by 1 base, with 19 bases between. In germline, CDR1 is SQVTM, CDR2 ANQGSEA. CDR3 coding DNA: TGCAGCGCCTCTTCCCCAGGGCACTTTAACTATGGCTACACCTTC. Amino acid sequence: CSASSPGHFNYGYTF. The full variable domain, its missing parts supplied by reference TRBV29-1 and TRBJ1-2, is SAVISQKPSRDICQRGTSLTIQCQVDSQVTMMFWYRQQPGQSLTLIATANQGSEATYESGFVIDKFPISRPNLTFSTLTVSNMSPEDSSIYLCSASSPGHFNYGYTFGSGTRLTVV.

This chain links TRBV29-1 with TRBJ1-1, with D possibly being TRBD1 (6 bases). Germline CDR1 reads SQVTM; CDR2 reads ANQGSEA. There are 12 residues in the CDR3. V lost 6 bases, J lost 0 bases, and 8 bases lay in between. The CDR3 sequence: CSVWTVNTEAFF. The CDR3 DNA follows: TGCAGCGTGTGGACAGTGAACACTGAAGCTTTCTTT. The entire variable domain, with the rest obtained from reference TRBV29-1 and TRBJ1-1, is as follows: SAVISQKPSRDICQRGTSLTIQCQVDSQVTMMFWYRQQPGQSLTLIATANQGSEATYESGFVIDKFPISRPNLTFSTLTVSNMSPEDSSIYLCSVWTVNTEAFFGQGTRLTVV.

This chain connects TRBV6-2 or TRBV6-3 to TRBJ2-1; D is perhaps TRBD2 (5 bases). The germline gives CDR1 MNHEY, CDR2 SVGEGT. The CDR3 sequence is 12 residues long. The V and J ends lost 6 bases and 9 bases respectively, with 12 bases between them. The DNA for the CDR3 is TGTGCCAGCAGCCCCCTAGCCGTTGAGCAGTTCTTC. The encoded protein is CASSPLAVEQFF.

The chain employs TRBV7-3 and TRBJ1-1, with 8 bases matching TRBD1. The CDR3 has 13 amino acids. V was clipped by 0 bases and J by 9 bases; unmatched bases: 3. The germline V gene has CDR1 SGHTA and CDR2 FQGTGA. The CDR3 DNA reads as TGTGCCAGCAGCTTAACGGACAGGGAGCAAGCTTTCTTT. Translating it yields CASSLTDREQAFF.

The gene calls are TRBV10-3 and TRBJ2-2, with TRBD2 matching over 8 bases. The CDR3 spans 16 residues. V was pared by 7 bases and J by 4 bases, with 11 bases of the junction left unmatched. CDR1 ENHRY and CDR2 SYGVKD come from the germline V gene. The CDR3 region is CAITEAGVLSTGELFF. CDR3 sequence (DNA): TGTGCCATCACCGAAGCGGGAGTACTGAGCACCGGGGAGCTGTTTTTT.

A single count supports this clone. V and J are TRBV28 and TRBJ1-6; the D gene is possibly TRBD1 (5 bases). Germline V CDR1 and CDR2: MDHEN, SYDVKM. V gave up 3 bases and J gave up 9 bases, with 15 bases separating them. The CDR3 is 15 amino acids. The CDR3 sequence: CASSLRTPRGSPLHF. CDR3 sequence (DNA): TGTGCCAGCAGTTTGCGGACACCCAGAGGTTCACCCCTCCACTTT.

The chain couples TRBV6-2 or TRBV6-3 to TRBJ2-2, with a possible D match to TRBD2 (5 bases). The CDR3 is 15 amino acids. CDR1 MNHEY and CDR2 SVGEGT come from the germline V gene. Trimming pared 2 bases from V and 0 bases from J, leaving 7 bases between. The chain's CDR3 is CASSYLAPNTGELFF. The CDR3 nucleotides read TGTGCCAGCAGTTACCTAGCCCCGAACACCGGGGAGCTGTTTTTT.

The chain links TRBV25-1 to TRBJ1-2; maybe TRBD1 (6 bases). The CDR3 covers 16 residues. V was trimmed by 1 base and J by 3 bases, leaving 15 bases between them. Per the germline V gene, CDR1 is MGHDK and CDR2 is SYGVNS. CDR3: CASSEWRGGEDYGYTF. CDR3 DNA sequence: TGTGCCAGCAGTGAATGGCGAGGGGGGGAGGACTATGGCTACACCTTC.

This clone was counted between two and nine times. The chain combines TRBV19 with TRBJ2-2; 10 positions match TRBD2. Losses at the gene ends were 3 bases for V and 5 bases for J; bases not matched to a gene: 9. This CDR3 is built from 17 residues. Germline-derived CDR1 and CDR2 are LNHDA and SQIVND (reference sequence). CDR3 DNA sequence: TGTGCCAGTAGTATGGTGAGCGGGGGGGCCATGACCGGGGAGCTGTTTTTT. Protein: CASSMVSGGAMTGELFF. The whole variable domain, remainder taken from reference TRBV19 and TRBJ2-2, is DGGITQSPKYLFRKEGQNVTLSCEQNLNHDAMYWYRQDPGQGLRLIYYSQIVNDFQKGDIAEGYSVSREKKESFPLTVTSAQKNPTAFYLCASSMVSGGAMTGELFFGEGSRLTVL.

V and J are TRBV5-6 and TRBJ1-5; 7 positions agree with TRBD1. CDR1 is SGHDT and CDR2 is YYEEEE in the germline V gene. The CDR3 sequence is 17 residues long. The junction had 13 bases not matched to a gene; V was cut back by 2 bases and J by 5 bases. CDR3 loop: CASSFSLNVGGDQPQHF. The CDR3 DNA follows: TGTGCCAGCAGCTTTAGTCTTAATGTAGGGGGCGATCAGCCCCAGCATTTT.

The J gene is TRBJ1-2, the V gene TRBV18; perhaps TRBD1 as D (5 bases). CDR3 length: 14 amino acids. Germline CDR1 and CDR2: KGHSH and LQKENI. V was shortened by 6 bases and J by 4 bases, with 15 bases between the two germline ends. CDR3 loop: CASSPGGEGYGYTF. The CDR3 DNA is TGTGCCAGCTCGCCGGGGGGAGAGGGCTATGGCTACACCTTC. Full variable domain (rest looked up from reference TRBV18 and TRBJ1-2): NAGVMQNPRHLVRRRGQEARLRCSPMKGHSHVYWYRQLPEEGLKFMVYLQKENIIDESGMPKERFSAEFPKEGPSILRIQQVVRGDSAAYFCASSPGGEGYGYTFGSGTRLTVV.

This clone was counted a few times. The chain employs TRBV5-5 and TRBJ2-7, with a weak D call TRBD1 (6 bases). The germline CDR1 and CDR2 sequences are SGHKS and YYEKEE (reference sequence). The germline V and J ends were trimmed by 0 bases and 2 bases, with 12 bases remaining between them. The CDR3 runs 15 residues. The CDR3 bases are TGTGCCAGCAGCTTGGTAGGGACACGACCCTACGAGCAGTACTTC. It yields the protein CASSLVGTRPYEQYF.

This clone was detected once. This sequence joins TRBV3-1 (or the pseudogene TRBV3-2) and TRBJ1-2; maybe TRBD1 (5 bases). CDR1 LGHDT and CDR2 YNNKEL come from the germline V gene (reference sequence). The ends were cut back, 1 base at V and 6 bases at J, with 12 bases in the middle. This CDR3 is built from 14 residues. The CDR3 region has the DNA TGTGCCAGCAGCCAAGGTCATGAAGGGGATGGCTACACCTTC. Translated: CASSQGHEGDGYTF.

The V gene is TRBV10-2, the J gene TRBJ2-5; perhaps TRBD2 as D (6 bases). V shed 4 bases and J shed 2 bases, with 11 bases lying between them. From germline, CDR1 is WSHSY and CDR2 SAAADI. This CDR3 is 14 amino acids long. For the CDR3, the DNA is TGCGCCAGCAGTGCCTTGGGGGGTCAAGAGACCCAGTACTTC. Translation: CASSALGGQETQYF.

V usage is TRBV5-1 and J usage is TRBJ2-2; 9 bases fit TRBD1. Germline lookup yields CDR1 SGHRS and CDR2 YFSETQ. With V trimmed by 4 bases and J by 5 bases, 6 bases remained unmatched. The CDR3 contains 15 residues. CDR3 sequence reads: CASSMTGGRTGELFF. The CDR3 region has the DNA TGCGCCAGCAGCATGACAGGGGGGAGGACCGGGGAGCTGTTTTTT.

This clone was found a few times. In DNA form, the CDR3 reads TGTGCCAGTAGCCGCAAGGGGGAAAGCTCCTACGAGCAGTACTTC. Amino acids: CASSRKGESSYEQYF. The V gene is TRBV19, the J gene TRBJ2-7, with a tentative D call TRBD1 (6 bases). CDR1 and CDR2 from the germline V gene are LNHDA and SQIVND (reference sequence). V was pared by 6 bases and J by 0 bases, with 15 bases between. This CDR3 region has 15 residues.

The rearrangement links TRBV6-4 to TRBJ2-1; perhaps TRBD2 as D (7 bases). This CDR3 comprises 14 residues. Germline V lookup: CDR1 MRHNA, CDR2 SNTAGT. The germline V and J ends were trimmed by 0 bases and 7 bases, with 10 bases remaining between them. Here the CDR3 reads CASSDSGGHNEQFF. The CDR3 nucleotides read TGTGCCAGCAGTGACTCGGGGGGGCATAATGAGCAGTTCTTC.

Concerning this clone itself: Other DNA sequences from this sample encode an identical CDR3 as well. This chain links TRBV5-6 with TRBJ1-5, with TRBD1 matching over 7 bases. The V gene's germline CDR1 is SGHDT and CDR2 YYEEEE. CDR3 length: 14 residues. Trimming cost V 0 bases and J 5 bases; bases outside gene matches: 2. CDR3 region: CASSLGQGYQPQHF. DNA of the CDR3: TGTGCCAGCAGCTTGGGACAGGGCTATCAGCCCCAGCATTTT. The full variable domain, rest sourced from reference TRBV5-6 and TRBJ1-5, is DAGVTQSPTHLIKTRGQQVTLRCSPKSGHDTVSWYQQALGQGPQFIFQYYEEEERQRGNFPDRFSGHQFPNYSSELNVNALLLGDSALYLCASSLGQGYQPQHFGDGTRLSIL.

The chain joins TRBV19 to TRBJ1-4, with D uncertain. Germline V gene data show CDR1 as LNHDA and CDR2 as SQIVND (reference sequence). This CDR3 contains 12 residues. V was shortened by 5 bases and J by 13 bases, with 14 bases between the two germline ends. CDR3 nucleotide sequence: TGTGCCAGTAGTGTCACTAAGGGAGGACTGTTTTTT. Protein sequence: CASSVTKGGLFF.

The V and J genes are TRBV15 and TRBJ2-1; perhaps TRBD2 as D (6 bases). This CDR3 comprises 15 residues. The ends were cut back, 0 bases at V and 7 bases at J, with 13 bases in the middle. Germline V gene lookup returns CDR1 LNHNV and CDR2 YYDKDF (reference sequence). The CDR3 bases are TGTGCCACCAGCAGAGATCTGGGGGGTTGGAATGAGCAGTTCTTC. This translates into CATSRDLGGWNEQFF. Filled out from reference TRBV15 and TRBJ2-1, the complete variable domain reads DAMVIQNPRYQVTQFGKPVTLSCSQTLNHNVMYWYQQKSSQAPKLLFHYYDKDFNNEADTPDNFQSRRPNTSFCFLDIRSPGLGDTAMYLCATSRDLGGWNEQFFGPGTRLTVL.

V is TRBV5-1 and J is TRBJ2-3, with 8 bases identical to TRBD2. There are 16 residues in the CDR3. V trimming: 1 base; J trimming: 3 bases; junction bases outside the gene matches: 7. Germline lookup yields CDR1 SGHRS and CDR2 YFSETQ. The CDR3 DNA follows: TGCGCCAGCAGCTTGTTTCGAGCGGGGGCTACAGATACGCAGTATTTT. This codes for CASSLFRAGATDTQYF.

This chain links TRBV19 with TRBJ1-1, with TRBD1 matching 8 bases. The CDR3 is made up of 16 amino acids. Germline CDR1 is LNHDA and CDR2 is SQIVND (reference sequence). The V segment lost 4 bases and the J segment 1 base; nucleotides outside the gene matches: 8. The CDR3 sequence: CASSSDRGVGNTEAFF. The CDR3 nucleotides are TGTGCCAGTAGTAGCGACAGGGGCGTGGGGAACACTGAAGCTTTCTTT.

This chain connects TRBV9 to TRBJ1-1; perhaps TRBD1 as D (5 bases). The V gene's germline CDR1 is SGDLS and CDR2 YYNGEE. The CDR3 spans 14 residues. Trimming removed 0 bases from V and 5 bases from J, with 11 bases in between. The CDR3 DNA is TGTGCCAGCAGCGTAGCTCCCAGGGTGACTGAAGCTTTCTTT. Translated, it gives CASSVAPRVTEAFF.

This chain links TRBV9 with TRBJ2-7; TRBD2 matches at 7 bases. Germline loops: CDR1 SGDLS, CDR2 YYNGEE. The CDR3 covers 16 residues. V was clipped by 2 bases and J by 3 bases; unmatched bases: 11. For the CDR3, the DNA is TGTGCCAGCAGCGTCGACGGGGGGAAGTCCCACTACGAGCAGTACTTC. Amino acids: CASSVDGGKSHYEQYF.

This clone was seen once. The J gene is TRBJ1-3, the V gene TRBV7-2; 8 bases agree with TRBD1. This CDR3 has 18 residues. V trimming: 5 bases; J trimming: 0 bases; junction bases outside the gene matches: 12. Looked up from germline, CDR1 is SGHTA and CDR2 is FQGNSA. The CDR3 DNA reads as TGTGCCAGCAGCCCCCTCCCGGGACAGGCCTTCTCTGGAAACACCATATATTTT. Its protein product is CASSPLPGQAFSGNTIYF.

The J gene is TRBJ1-3, the V gene TRBV9, with a possible D match to TRBD1 (5 bases). Germline CDR1 reads SGDLS; CDR2 reads YYNGEE. The length of the CDR3 is 16 residues. V lost 0 bases, J lost 4 bases, and 14 bases lay in between. CDR3 coding DNA: TGTGCCAGCAGCGTAGGGGGCAACCAACGGGGAAACACCATATATTTT. It is translated as CASSVGGNQRGNTIYF.

DNA for the CDR3: TGTGCCAGCAGAGTCACAGGGAATCCATGGTCCTCTGGGGCCAACGTCCTGACTTTC. Protein product: CASRVTGNPWSSGANVLTF. The gene calls are TRBV27 and TRBJ2-6; perhaps TRBD1 as D (6 bases). CDR1 and CDR2 (germline): MNHEY, SMNVEV (reference sequence). With 6 bases removed from V and 0 bases from J, the gap between germline ends came to 21 bases. The CDR3 runs 19 residues.

This chain connects TRBV7-8 to TRBJ1-5, with 8 bases lining up with TRBD1. Germline V gives CDR1 SGHVS, CDR2 FQNEAQ. V dropped 1 base and J dropped 4; count of bases not matched to a gene: 3. This CDR3 spans 15 amino acids. CDR3: CASSLDGDRNQPQHF. The CDR3 nucleotides are TGTGCCAGCAGCTTAGATGGGGACAGGAATCAGCCCCAGCATTTT. Full variable domain (outside the CDR3, taken from reference TRBV7-8 and TRBJ1-5): GAGVSQSPRYKVAKRGQDVALRCDPISGHVSLFWYQQALGQGPEFLTYFQNEAQLDKSGLPSDRFFAERPEGSVSTLKIQRTQQEDSAVYLCASSLDGDRNQPQHFGDGTRLSIL.

The chain uses TRBV4-3 and TRBJ2-3; TRBD2 matches at 9 bases. The CDR3 covers 16 residues. Germline assignment: CDR1 LGHNA and CDR2 YSLEER. V lost 8 bases and J lost 3; bases outside the gene matches: 12. The CDR3 DNA reads as TGCGCCAGCTCCCCTAGGGCGACTAGCGGTACAGATACGCAGTATTTT. Translation: CASSPRATSGTDTQYF.

This clone was recorded once. This chain uses TRBV4-1 with TRBJ1-2, with TRBD1 as a possible D gene (6 bases). Germline CDR1 is MGHRA and CDR2 is YSYEKL. V gave up 0 bases and J gave up 4 bases, with 12 bases separating them. CDR3 length: 15 residues. CDR3 nucleotides: TGCGCCAGCAGCCAAGATAGAGACAGGTTCTATGGCTACACCTTC. As protein: CASSQDRDRFYGYTF.

This clone was seen a few times. The CDR3 region is CASSHFTGTGGQPQHF. CDR3 DNA sequence: TGTGCCAGCAGTCACTTTACCGGGACAGGGGGTCAGCCCCAGCATTTT. The V gene is TRBV6-2 or TRBV6-3, the J gene TRBJ1-5; TRBD1 aligns across 11 bases. Looked up from germline, CDR1 is MNHEY and CDR2 is SVGEGT. Trimming cost V 5 bases and J 6 bases; bases outside gene matches: 9. The CDR3 runs 16 residues.